This T cell receptor (beta chain) is from a study of blood T cell repertoires in COVID-19. In Seattle, patients joined the study during active infection and were tracked longitudinally. The germline gives CDR1 MNHNS, CDR2 SASEGT. V lost 3 bases to trimming and J lost 0 bases; unmatched junction nucleotides: 6. This CDR3 comprises 16 residues. Source study methods: Estimation of nucleated cell counts relied on the amplification of reference gene primers. The repertoire was sequenced with immunoSEQ multiplex PCR; TCRdb's copy has only in-frame clones and lacks some. For V, J and clone size, that table is used; D and trimming come from the DNA. The table records roughly 130,000 clones, 88% of them present only once.

The J gene is TRBJ2-5, the V gene TRBV6-1, with 8 bases aligning to TRBD2. The sample was peripheral blood. This receptor was identified in a human donor with COVID-19, enrolled during active disease. The donor label of this sample is uncertain. The CDR3, as DNA: TGTGCCAGCAGTGAGCGGCGGGGGGCGTACCAAGAGACCCAGTACTTC. Translation: CASSERRGAYQETQYF.